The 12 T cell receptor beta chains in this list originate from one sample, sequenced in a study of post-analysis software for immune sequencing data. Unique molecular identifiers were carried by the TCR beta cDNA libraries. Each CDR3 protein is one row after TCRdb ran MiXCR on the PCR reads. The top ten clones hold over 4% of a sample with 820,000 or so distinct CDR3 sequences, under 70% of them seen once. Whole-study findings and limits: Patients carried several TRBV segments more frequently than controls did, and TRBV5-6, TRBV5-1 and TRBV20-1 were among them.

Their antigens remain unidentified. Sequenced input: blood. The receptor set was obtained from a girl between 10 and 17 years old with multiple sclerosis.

The CDR3 reads CASSESYSSGANVLTF. In DNA, the CDR3 is TGTGCCAGCAGTGAATCCTATAGCTCTGGGGCCAACGTCCTGACTTTC. V is TRBV25-1 and J is TRBJ2-6; D not certain. This CDR3 has 16 residues. The germline CDR1 and CDR2 sequences are MGHDK and SYGVNS. Between the trimmed V and J ends, which lost 1 base and 0 bases, there was a span of 7 bases.

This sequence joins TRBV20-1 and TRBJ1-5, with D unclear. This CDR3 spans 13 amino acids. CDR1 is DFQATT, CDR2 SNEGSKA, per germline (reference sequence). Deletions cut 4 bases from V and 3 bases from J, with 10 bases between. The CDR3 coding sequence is TGCAGTGCTATCCCGACTAACAATCAGCCCCAGCATTTT. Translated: CSAIPTNNQPQHF.

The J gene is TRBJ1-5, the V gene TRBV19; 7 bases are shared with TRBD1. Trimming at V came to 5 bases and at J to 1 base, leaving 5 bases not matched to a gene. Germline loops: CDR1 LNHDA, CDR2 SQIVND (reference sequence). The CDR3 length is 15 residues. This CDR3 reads CASSDRVSSNQPQHF. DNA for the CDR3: TGTGCCAGTAGTGACAGGGTTTCCAGCAATCAGCCCCAGCATTTT.

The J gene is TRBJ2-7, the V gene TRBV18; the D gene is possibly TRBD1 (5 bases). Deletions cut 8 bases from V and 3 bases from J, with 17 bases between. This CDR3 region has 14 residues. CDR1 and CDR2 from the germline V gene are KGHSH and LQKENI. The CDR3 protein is CASQRDRGDYEQYF. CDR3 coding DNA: TGTGCCAGCCAACGAGACAGAGGAGACTACGAGCAGTACTTC. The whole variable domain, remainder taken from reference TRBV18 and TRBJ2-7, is NAGVMQNPRHLVRRRGQEARLRCSPMKGHSHVYWYRQLPEEGLKFMVYLQKENIIDESGMPKERFSAEFPKEGPSILRIQQVVRGDSAAYFCASQRDRGDYEQYFGPGTRLTVT.

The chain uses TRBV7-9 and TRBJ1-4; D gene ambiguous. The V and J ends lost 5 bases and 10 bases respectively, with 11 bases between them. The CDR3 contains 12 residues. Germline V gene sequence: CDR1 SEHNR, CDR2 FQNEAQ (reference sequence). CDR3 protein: CASSAEMGKLFF. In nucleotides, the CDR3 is TGTGCCAGCAGCGCCGAGATGGGAAAACTGTTTTTT.

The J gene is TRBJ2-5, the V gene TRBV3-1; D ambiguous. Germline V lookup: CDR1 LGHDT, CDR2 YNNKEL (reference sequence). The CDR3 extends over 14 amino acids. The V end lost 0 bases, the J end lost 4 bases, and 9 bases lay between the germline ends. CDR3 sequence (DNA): TGTGCCAGCAGCCAAGATCATTGGGCAGAGACCCAGTACTTC. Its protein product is CASSQDHWAETQYF.

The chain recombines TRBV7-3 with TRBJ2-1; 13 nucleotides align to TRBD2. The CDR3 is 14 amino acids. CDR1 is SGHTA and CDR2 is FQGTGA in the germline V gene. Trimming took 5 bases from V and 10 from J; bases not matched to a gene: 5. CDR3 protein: CASSQGTSGTEQFF. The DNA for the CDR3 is TGTGCCAGCAGCCAAGGGACTAGCGGGACAGAGCAGTTCTTC.

The CDR3 sequence is CAIAHSSYNEQFF. CDR3 DNA sequence: TGTGCCATCGCCCATAGCTCCTACAATGAGCAGTTCTTC. The chain has TRBV10-3 and TRBJ2-1; no firm D call. Germline V lookup: CDR1 ENHRY, CDR2 SYGVKD. The CDR3 runs 13 residues. Deletions cut 8 bases from V and 0 bases from J, with 8 bases between.

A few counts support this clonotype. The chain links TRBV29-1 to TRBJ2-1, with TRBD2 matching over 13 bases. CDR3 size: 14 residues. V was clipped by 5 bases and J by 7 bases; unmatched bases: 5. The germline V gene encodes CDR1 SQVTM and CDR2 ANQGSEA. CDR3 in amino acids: CSVPGLAGLNEQFF. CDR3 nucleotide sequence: TGCAGCGTTCCGGGACTAGCGGGGTTGAATGAGCAGTTCTTC.

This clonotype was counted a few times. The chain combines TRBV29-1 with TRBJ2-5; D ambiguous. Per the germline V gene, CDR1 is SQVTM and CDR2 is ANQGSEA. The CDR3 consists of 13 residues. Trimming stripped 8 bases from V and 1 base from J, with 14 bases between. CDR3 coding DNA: TGCAGCACATCCGGGCATTTCCAAGAGACCCAGTACTTC. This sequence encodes CSTSGHFQETQYF.

Written as DNA, the CDR3 is TGTGCCAGCAGTTACCGGCTAGCGGGGGGACCATCGGGTTCCTACGAGCAGTACTTC. Translation gives CASSYRLAGGPSGSYEQYF. The chain employs TRBV6-2 or TRBV6-3 and TRBJ2-7; 11 bases match TRBD2. Germline values: CDR1 MNHEY, CDR2 SVGEGT. V was clipped by 2 bases and J by 1 base; unmatched bases: 13. This CDR3 contains 19 residues.

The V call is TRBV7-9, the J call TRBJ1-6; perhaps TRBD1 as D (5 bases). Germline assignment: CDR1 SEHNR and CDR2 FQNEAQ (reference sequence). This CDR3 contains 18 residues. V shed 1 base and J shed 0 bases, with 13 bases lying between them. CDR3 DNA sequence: TGTGCCAGCAGCTTAGGGACGGGACCGAGCTCCTATAATTCACCCCTCCACTTT. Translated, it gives CASSLGTGPSSYNSPLHF.